One sample yielded the 18 T cell receptor beta chains listed below, sequenced in a study of cytomegalovirus exposure and HLA in healthy donors. PCR was performed using 60 Vbeta and 13 Jbeta primers. Assay: immunoSEQ multiplex PCR; the TCRdb copy retains only in-frame clones and omits some. The data hold approximately 150,000 clones, with about four fifths observed a single time. Sequenced input: PBMCs. These receptors were obtained from a young woman in good health and CMV-seropositive.

The chain couples TRBV19 to TRBJ2-3; 8 bases line up with TRBD2. Germline CDR1 LNHDA, CDR2 SQIVND (reference sequence). The CDR3 is 15 residues long. V shed 3 bases and J 4 bases; nucleotides not matched to a gene: 6. CDR3 nucleotides: TGTGCCAGTAGTATTTCAGCGGGGGACTCAGATACGCAGTATTTT. Translating it yields CASSISAGDSDTQYF.

The CDR3 sequence: CASSLGAGAYEQYF. The CDR3 bases are TGTGCCAGCAGCTTAGGGGCGGGGGCCTACGAGCAGTACTTC. The rearrangement uses TRBV7-6 and TRBJ2-7; TRBD2 aligns across 7 bases. Germline V gives CDR1 SGHVS, CDR2 FNYEAQ. CDR3 size: 14 residues. Trimming cost V 1 base and J 2 bases; bases outside gene matches: 2.

The V gene is TRBV19, the J gene TRBJ2-3; D might be TRBD2 (6 bases). V gave up 4 bases and J gave up 7 bases, with 15 bases separating them. CDR3 length: 14 amino acids. Germline V gene data show CDR1 as LNHDA and CDR2 as SQIVND (reference sequence). The CDR3 reads CASSSPGLLYTQYF. The CDR3 DNA follows: TGTGCCAGTAGTAGTCCGGGACTCCTTTATACGCAGTATTTT.

The chain carries TRBV5-1 and TRBJ2-1, with TRBD1 matching 9 bases. This CDR3 comprises 14 residues. Germline V gene data show CDR1 as SGHRS and CDR2 as YFSETQ. V lost 4 bases to trimming and J lost 7 bases; unmatched junction nucleotides: 6. The CDR3 loop reads CASSIRQGVNEQFF. DNA of the CDR3: TGCGCCAGCAGCATCAGACAGGGGGTGAATGAGCAGTTCTTC.

The V gene is TRBV7-8, the J gene TRBJ2-4, with 9 nucleotides matching TRBD2. J gave up 1 base and V 5 bases, and 3 bases lay outside the gene matches. Germline values: CDR1 SGHVS, CDR2 FQNEAQ. CDR3 length: 15 amino acids. Written as DNA, the CDR3 is TGTGCCAGCAGCCAGAGCGGGGGGGCCAAAAACATTCAGTACTTC. Translating gives CASSQSGGAKNIQYF. The entire variable domain, with the rest obtained from reference TRBV7-8 and TRBJ2-4, is as follows: GAGVSQSPRYKVAKRGQDVALRCDPISGHVSLFWYQQALGQGPEFLTYFQNEAQLDKSGLPSDRFFAERPEGSVSTLKIQRTQQEDSAVYLCASSQSGGAKNIQYFGAGTRLSVL.

The chain joins TRBV6-6 to TRBJ1-1; D possibly corresponds to TRBD1 (6 bases). This CDR3 comprises 15 residues. V gave up 6 bases and J gave up 6 bases, with 20 bases separating them. The V gene's germline CDR1 is MNHNY and CDR2 SVGAGI (reference sequence). The CDR3 bases are TGTGCCAGCAGCCACCCCGTCGGACAGACTCCTGAAGCTTTCTTT. This codes for CASSHPVGQTPEAFF.

The chain couples TRBV7-2 to TRBJ2-2, with 7 bases that match TRBD2. After removal of 3 bases from V and 1 base from J, the junction contained 5 bases not matched to a gene. Germline lookup yields CDR1 SGHTA and CDR2 FQGNSA. CDR3 length: 16 residues. This chain's CDR3 is CASSFFTGGNTGELFF. CDR3 in DNA: TGTGCCAGCAGCTTTTTCACGGGGGGGAACACCGGGGAGCTGTTTTTT.

This chain connects TRBV6-6 to TRBJ2-7; possibly TRBD2 for D (6 bases). The V and J ends lost 0 bases and 6 bases respectively, with 9 bases between them. The germline CDR1 and CDR2 sequences are MNHNY and SVGAGI (reference sequence). The CDR3 totals 13 residues. The CDR3 protein is CASSYSNGGEQYF. In DNA, the CDR3 is TGTGCCAGCAGTTACTCGAACGGGGGCGAGCAGTACTTC.

This rearrangement joins TRBV9 to TRBJ1-2, with TRBD1 as a possible D gene (5 bases). There are 13 residues in the CDR3. V was clipped by 7 bases and J by 3 bases, with 13 bases between them. Germline V gives CDR1 SGDLS, CDR2 YYNGEE. The CDR3: CASSGELDYGYTF. DNA for the CDR3: TGTGCCAGCTCGGGGGAATTGGACTATGGCTACACCTTC. Variable domain in full (rest from reference TRBV9 and TRBJ1-2): DSGVTQTPKHLITATGQRVTLRCSPRSGDLSVYWYQQSLDQGLQFLIQYYNGEERAKGNILERFSAQQFPDLHSELNLSSLELGDSALYFCASSGELDYGYTFGSGTRLTVV.

The chain is built from TRBV30 and TRBJ1-1; D uncertain. The germline V gene encodes CDR1 GTSNPN and CDR2 SVGIG (reference sequence). The CDR3 sequence is 13 residues long. The V end lost 3 bases, the J end lost 1 base, and 9 bases lay between the germline ends. The CDR3 loop reads CAWSLLSNTEAFF. The CDR3 DNA is TGTGCCTGGAGCCTCCTTTCGAACACTGAAGCTTTCTTT.

The V and J genes are TRBV5-5 and TRBJ1-1; the match to TRBD1 covers 10 bases. The CDR3 runs 14 residues. Trimming cost V 4 bases and J 5 bases; bases outside gene matches: 5. Germline assignment: CDR1 SGHKS and CDR2 YYEKEE (reference sequence). The CDR3 DNA follows: TGTGCCAGCAGCCGACAGGGGGCTGAGACTGAAGCTTTCTTT. It specifies CASSRQGAETEAFF.

The rearrangement links TRBV6-5 to TRBJ2-7; 9 bases are shared with TRBD1. Per the germline V gene, CDR1 is MNHEY and CDR2 is SVGAGI. The CDR3 is 15 residues long. After removal of 6 bases from V and 5 bases from J, the junction contained 11 bases not matched to a gene. CDR3 coding DNA: TGTGCCAGCAGCCGTGACAGGGGGTGGGAGGACGAGCAGTACTTC. This encodes CASSRDRGWEDEQYF.

The chain combines TRBV7-9 with TRBJ2-2; no clear D gene. CDR1 SEHNR and CDR2 FQNEAQ come from the germline V gene (reference sequence). The CDR3 runs to 15 residues. V was clipped by 1 base and J by 5 bases, with 11 bases between them. Here the CDR3 reads CASSLVGVGTGELFF. For the CDR3, the DNA is TGTGCCAGCAGCTTAGTTGGCGTCGGGACCGGGGAGCTGTTTTTT. Complete variable domain (other parts from reference TRBV7-9 and TRBJ2-2): DTGVSQNPRHKITKRGQNVTFRCDPISEHNRLYWYRQTLGQGPEFLTYFQNEAQLEKSRLLSDRFSAERPKGSFSTLEIQRTEQGDSAMYLCASSLVGVGTGELFFGEGSRLTVL.

This clone was counted between two and nine times. The rearrangement uses TRBV30 and TRBJ2-5, with D possibly matching TRBD2 (6 bases). CDR1 is GTSNPN and CDR2 is SVGIG in the germline V gene (reference sequence). V lost 0 bases, J lost 2 bases, and 7 bases lay in between. This CDR3 comprises 13 residues. CDR3 DNA: TGTGCCTGGAGTGTCGGGGGTCAAGAGACCCAGTACTTC. Translating gives CAWSVGGQETQYF.

The chain is built from TRBV20-1 and TRBJ1-2, with no clear D. V dropped 7 bases and J dropped 4 bases, with 10 bases sitting between them. The CDR3 runs to 11 residues. In germline, CDR1 is DFQATT, CDR2 SNEGSKA (reference sequence). The CDR3 DNA is TGCAGTGTAGAGGGTCGCTATGGCTACACCTTC. Its protein is CSVEGRYGYTF.

This chain connects TRBV7-9 to TRBJ1-6, with D unclear. The germline CDR1 and CDR2 sequences are SEHNR and FQNEAQ (reference sequence). With 0 bases removed from V and 1 base from J, the gap between germline ends came to 4 bases. The CDR3 extends over 15 amino acids. The CDR3 DNA is TGTGCCAGCAGCTTAGCGACATCCTATAATTCACCCCTCCACTTT. It yields the protein CASSLATSYNSPLHF.

The chain carries TRBV5-1 and TRBJ1-1; the match to TRBD1 covers 9 bases. V shed 5 bases, J shed 2 bases, and the junction held 7 bases outside the gene matches. CDR1 and CDR2 from the germline V gene are SGHRS and YFSETQ. This CDR3 contains 15 residues. CDR3 coding DNA: TGCGCCAGCAGTTACGGGACAGGGTTTAACACTGAAGCTTTCTTT. Residues: CASSYGTGFNTEAFF.

The V and J genes are TRBV6-6 and TRBJ1-1; the D gene is possibly TRBD1 (5 bases). The CDR3 loop spans 13 amino acids. V lost 6 bases to trimming and J lost 1 base, with 9 bases between them. Germline loops: CDR1 MNHNY, CDR2 SVGAGI (reference sequence). The CDR3 nucleotides read TGTGCCAGCAGCTATACAGGGAACACTGAAGCTTTCTTT. It translates to CASSYTGNTEAFF.